The TCR beta chain under discussion was sequenced for a study of cytomegalovirus exposure and HLA in healthy donors. V was pared by 3 bases and J by 5 bases, with 14 bases between. This CDR3 contains 15 residues. The germline gives CDR1 LNHDA, CDR2 SQIVND (reference sequence). Sequencing used immunoSEQ multiplex PCR; TCRdb keeps in-frame clones, though not all of them. The table lists 300,000 to 350,000 clones, approximately 91% of them singletons. Note on this clone: What it binds is not known.

The study's findings and limits: Through in vitro validation, three CMV-associated chains were shown to be specific for CMV antigens.

This clonotype was sampled from a man aged 30 to 45 in good health and CMV-seronegative. V and J are TRBV19 and TRBJ1-5; no clear D. Sequenced input: PBMCs. Here the CDR3 DNA reads TGTGCCAGTAGTATGATGGCAGGTTCTTATCAGCCCCAGCATTTT. It yields the protein CASSMMAGSYQPQHF. Based on the CDR3 plus reference TRBV19 and TRBJ1-5, the full variable domain is DGGITQSPKYLFRKEGQNVTLSCEQNLNHDAMYWYRQDPGQGLRLIYYSQIVNDFQKGDIAEGYSVSREKKESFPLTVTSAQKNPTAFYLCASSMMAGSYQPQHFGDGTRLSIL.